The entry that follows covers one T cell receptor (beta chain) sequence. Original handling: Amplification of reference gene primers was used by the study to estimate nucleated cell counts. Generated by immunoSEQ multiplex PCR, the TCRdb table keeps only in-frame clones and is missing some. Clone size and V and J calls were adopted from that table, with D and trimming inferred from the DNA. The table lists about 220,000 clones, 65% to 90% of them singletons. These data come from a study of blood T cell repertoires in COVID-19. In the study overall: Both acute and convalescent COVID-19 samples were obtained from the United States, Italy and Spain. The analysed material was cDNA or gDNA that came from T cells, B-cell-depleted T cells, or PBMCs.

Germline V gene sequence: CDR1 LNHDA, CDR2 SQIVND (reference sequence). With 7 bases clipped from V and 7 bases from J, the junction kept 4 bases outside the gene matches. This CDR3 comprises 14 residues. The specimen was peripheral blood. V usage is TRBV19 and J usage is TRBJ1-6; TRBD1 agrees at 10 bases. The TCR was taken from a woman in her 70s with acute or convalescent COVID-19. CDR3 protein: CASKVGQGNSPLHF. The CDR3 region has the DNA TGTGCCAGTAAGGTGGGACAGGGGAATTCACCCCTCCACTTT.